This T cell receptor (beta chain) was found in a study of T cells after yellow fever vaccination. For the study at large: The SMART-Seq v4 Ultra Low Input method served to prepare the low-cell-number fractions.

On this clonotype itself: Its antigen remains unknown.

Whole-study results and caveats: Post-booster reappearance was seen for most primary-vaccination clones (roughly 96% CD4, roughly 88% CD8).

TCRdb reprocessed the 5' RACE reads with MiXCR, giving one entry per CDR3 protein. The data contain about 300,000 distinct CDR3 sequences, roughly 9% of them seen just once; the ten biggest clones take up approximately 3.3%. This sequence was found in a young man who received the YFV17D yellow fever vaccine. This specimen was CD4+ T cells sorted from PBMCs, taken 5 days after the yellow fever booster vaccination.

The CDR3 bases are TGTGCCAGCAGTTTATCCCGCTCTGGAAACACCATATATTTT. This translates into CASSLSRSGNTIYF. The J gene is TRBJ1-3, the V gene TRBV27; D is unresolved. CDR3 size: 14 residues. Trimming stripped 0 bases from V and 0 bases from J, with 3 bases between. Germline-derived CDR1 and CDR2 are MNHEY and SMNVEV (reference sequence).